The T cell receptor (beta chain) described here comes from a study of siplizumab effects on memory and regulatory T cells. Study-level findings and limits: Both greater diversity than memory cells and a major contribution to the alloresponse seemed to characterize naive T cells.

The CDR3 sequence is 8 residues long. Germline CDR1 reads SGHTA; CDR2 reads FQGNSA. To note about this clone: What it recognizes is unknown. Its ends do not fully match the called genes, so a read error is possible.

The assay was immunoSEQ multiplex PCR, and TCRdb's table has in-frame clones only and misses some. The sample consists of 110,000 or so clones, about 91% of them appearing once. The source material was Tregs sorted from blood. The sequence was collected from a human donor in good health. V and J are TRBV7-2 and TRBJ1-1; D remains unclear. For the CDR3, the DNA is TGTGCCAGCAGCGAAAACCTTTTT. It translates to CASSENLF.